The 3 T cell receptor beta chains below come from one sample, sequenced in a study of CD8 T cells in ankylosing spondylitis. The antigens these receptors bind are not known. Broader study findings: Ankylosing spondylitis blood appeared to be characterized by a TCR beta motif of eight or nine highly homologous variants.

In TCRdb, the 5' RACE reads were re-called with MiXCR into one record per CDR3 protein. This table holds 200,000 to 250,000 distinct CDR3 sequences, 15% to 20% found once. The sequencing sample was made of blood, either unsorted or a sorted T cell fraction (not recorded which). Receptors were obtained from a male donor with ankylosing spondylitis.

Only one count was recorded for this clonotype. The rearrangement links TRBV28 to TRBJ1-2; D remains unclear. Per germline, CDR1 MDHEN and CDR2 SYDVKM. Between the trimmed V and J ends, which lost 6 bases and 0 bases, there was a span of 8 bases. The CDR3 contains 13 residues. CDR3 nucleotides: TGTGCCAGCAGGCCACAAGCTAACTATGGCTACACCTTC. This sequence encodes CASRPQANYGYTF.

The rearrangement links TRBV9 to TRBJ1-5; D perhaps matches TRBD1 (6 bases). This CDR3 is 14 amino acids long. The germline V gene encodes CDR1 SGDLS and CDR2 YYNGEE. Between the trimmed V and J ends, which lost 4 bases and 1 base, there was a span of 9 bases. The CDR3 region has the DNA TGTGCCAGCAGCCCGGACAGCAGCAATCAGCCCCAGCATTTT. Translated: CASSPDSSNQPQHF.

In this sample, this clonotype turned up many times. The CDR3 DNA follows: TGTGCCAGCAGCCAAGCCTACAATGAGCAGTTCTTC. This gives the protein CASSQAYNEQFF. The chain uses TRBV3-1 and TRBJ2-1; no reliable D call. This CDR3 has 12 amino acids. CDR1 is LGHDT and CDR2 is YNNKEL in the germline V gene (reference sequence). Trimming cost V 1 base and J 2 bases, with 0 bases left between them.